A single sample is the source of the 28 T cell receptor beta chains below, sequenced in a study of cytomegalovirus exposure and HLA in healthy donors. Vbeta (60) and Jbeta (13) primers were used in the PCR. Produced via immunoSEQ multiplex PCR; TCRdb's table is partial and in-frame only. Of 150,000 to 200,000 clones in the sample, less than 80% were seen once. Sample: PBMCs. The source is a female donor in good health and CMV-seronegative.

This chain joins TRBV7-2 and TRBJ2-7, with 7 bases that match TRBD2. This CDR3 is 14 amino acids long. The germline gives CDR1 SGHTA, CDR2 FQGNSA. Trimming cost V 3 bases and J 3 bases; bases outside gene matches: 5. CDR3 region: CASSLGGIYYEQYF. The CDR3 DNA reads TGTGCCAGCAGCTTGGGGGGGATCTACTACGAGCAGTACTTC.

This clone was picked up a small number of times. The genes are TRBV6-5 and TRBJ2-1; D perhaps matches TRBD2 (6 bases). Trimming removed 5 bases from V and 16 bases from J, with 21 bases in between. The CDR3 contains 13 residues. Germline V gene sequence: CDR1 MNHEY, CDR2 SVGAGI. This CDR3 reads CASSTGLTGVIFF. CDR3 DNA: TGTGCCAGCAGTACCGGACTAACGGGGGTCATATTCTTC.

The V gene is TRBV29-1, the J gene TRBJ1-2; D is unresolved. Germline CDR1 and CDR2: SQVTM and ANQGSEA. The CDR3 runs 13 residues. Trimming left V 5 bases short and J 8 bases short, with 18 bases between. CDR3 coding DNA: TGCAGCGTTTTTAGCATTGCCTTTCCCGGCTACACCTTC. It specifies CSVFSIAFPGYTF.

This CDR3 is CASSLVASGGANTGELFF. The CDR3 nucleotides read TGTGCCAGCAGCTTAGTCGCTAGCGGGGGGGCGAACACCGGGGAGCTGTTTTTT. The chain links TRBV7-6 to TRBJ2-2, with 12 bases matching TRBD2. Trimming took 1 base from V and 0 from J; bases not matched to a gene: 3. The CDR3 spans 18 residues. CDR1 and CDR2 from the germline V gene are SGHVS and FNYEAQ.

The J gene is TRBJ2-1, the V gene TRBV7-6; 7 positions match TRBD2. In germline, CDR1 is SGHVS, CDR2 FNYEAQ. V gave up 1 base and J gave up 8 bases; unmatched junction bases: 8. There are 15 residues in the CDR3. The CDR3 sequence: CASSLVSSGVHEQFF. The CDR3 DNA is TGTGCCAGCAGCTTAGTGTCTAGCGGCGTACATGAGCAGTTCTTC.

This chain links TRBV5-6 with TRBJ2-7; no definite D call. V gave up 4 bases and J gave up 7 bases, with 15 bases separating them. The germline V gene encodes CDR1 SGHDT and CDR2 YYEEEE. The length of the CDR3 is 13 residues. The CDR3 spells CASSVRQAREQYF. CDR3 sequence (DNA): TGTGCCAGCAGCGTCCGTCAGGCTCGAGAGCAGTACTTC.

V is TRBV6-5 and J is TRBJ2-2; D is possibly TRBD1 (7 bases). Trimming pared 6 bases from V and 7 bases from J, leaving 18 bases between. Germline CDR1 reads MNHEY; CDR2 reads SVGAGI. The CDR3 loop spans 15 amino acids. The CDR3 DNA reads TGTGCCAGCAGCTACGGAGGGGGCTTAATCGGGGAGCTGTTTTTT. Translating gives CASSYGGGLIGELFF.

The chain is built from TRBV14 and TRBJ2-3, with D perhaps TRBD2 (6 bases). Germline-derived CDR1 and CDR2 are SGHDN and FVKESK. Deletions cut 3 bases from V and 2 bases from J, with 21 bases between. The CDR3 length is 18 residues. CDR3 DNA: TGTGCCAGCAGCCACCCCCCCCGAGCGACTAGACACACAGATACGCAGTATTTT. Translated, it gives CASSHPPRATRHTDTQYF.

Only a few counts were recorded for this clone. This chain uses TRBV19 with TRBJ2-2; D may be TRBD2 (6 bases). Germline V gene data show CDR1 as LNHDA and CDR2 as SQIVND (reference sequence). The CDR3 runs 14 residues. V dropped 5 bases and J dropped 3 bases, with 10 bases sitting between them. Written as DNA, the CDR3 is TGTGCCAGTAGTGGGGGACTCTACACCGGGGAGCTGTTTTTT. Its translation: CASSGGLYTGELFF.

V is TRBV2 and J is TRBJ1-5; no clear D gene. Germline assignment: CDR1 SNHLY and CDR2 FYNNEI. V shed 7 bases and J shed 5 bases, with 18 bases lying between them. The CDR3 is 15 amino acids. CDR3 loop: CASTLRGQVYQPQHF. The CDR3 bases are TGTGCCAGCACCCTGAGAGGGCAGGTGTATCAGCCCCAGCATTTT.

The chain joins TRBV28 to TRBJ1-2; 7 nucleotides match TRBD1. The CDR3 length is 15 residues. Trimming at V came to 5 bases and at J to 10 bases, leaving 16 bases not matched to a gene. Germline assignment: CDR1 MDHEN and CDR2 SYDVKM. The CDR3 spells CASSTMGDRDGAYTF. CDR3 DNA sequence: TGTGCCAGCAGTACCATGGGTGACAGGGATGGAGCCTACACCTTC.

The gene calls are TRBV4-3 and TRBJ2-2; TRBD1 matches at 7 bases. The CDR3 runs 14 residues. Germline V lookup: CDR1 LGHNA, CDR2 YSLEER. The J segment lost 5 bases and the V segment lost 8 bases, leaving 8 bases of the junction unmatched. This CDR3 is CASSFQGETGELFF. The CDR3 DNA follows: TGCGCCAGCTCATTCCAGGGGGAAACCGGGGAGCTGTTTTTT.

The chain has TRBV19 and TRBJ1-3, with no clear D. CDR3 length equals 18 residues. Trimming cost V 2 bases and J 2 bases, with 19 bases left between them. The V gene's germline CDR1 is LNHDA and CDR2 SQIVND (reference sequence). CDR3 residues: CASSINGLFGGPGNTIYF. The DNA of the CDR3 is TGTGCCAGTAGTATAAACGGACTGTTCGGTGGGCCTGGAAACACCATATATTTT.

V gene TRBV4-3 combines with J gene TRBJ2-5, with 12 nucleotides matching TRBD2. Germline values: CDR1 LGHNA, CDR2 YSLEER. The J segment lost 1 base and the V segment lost 0 bases, leaving 9 bases of the junction unmatched. The length of the CDR3 is 19 residues. CDR3 residues: CASSQDLASGGAFQETQYF. The CDR3, as DNA: TGCGCCAGCAGCCAAGATTTGGCTAGCGGGGGGGCCTTCCAAGAGACCCAGTACTTC.

This clone was counted between two and nine times. The CDR3 is CASSVGGSGANVLTF. The CDR3 DNA sequence: TGTGCCAGCAGCGTCGGGGGCTCTGGGGCCAACGTCCTGACTTTC. V and J are TRBV28 and TRBJ2-6, with D tentatively TRBD2 (6 bases). V dropped 6 bases and J dropped 0 bases, with 9 bases sitting between them. This CDR3 contains 15 residues. Germline CDR1 MDHEN, CDR2 SYDVKM.

The J gene is TRBJ2-7, the V gene TRBV21-1; TRBD2 was called by the table and not checked on the DNA. TRBV21-1 is classified as a pseudogene. The CDR3 has 17 residues. The CDR3 protein is CASSKMRSGESSYEQYF. The CDR3 region has the DNA TGTGCCAGCAGCAAAATGCGGAGCGGGGAGAGCTCCTACGAGCAGTACTTC.

The chain links TRBV5-8 to TRBJ1-2; tentative D call: TRBD1 (6 bases). CDR3 length: 15 residues. From germline, CDR1 is SGHTS and CDR2 YDEGEE. V lost 1 base and J 4 bases, leaving 14 bases between the germline ends. In DNA form, the CDR3 reads TGTGCCAGCAGCTTGTTTTTGACAGGTGGCTATGGCTACACCTTC. Amino acids: CASSLFLTGGYGYTF. The full variable domain, rest sourced from reference TRBV5-8 and TRBJ1-2, is EAGVTQSPTHLIKTRGQQATLRCSPISGHTSVYWYQQALGLGLQFLLWYDEGEERNRGNFPPRFSGRQFPNYSSELNVNALELEDSALYLCASSLFLTGGYGYTFGSGTRLTVV.

V and J are TRBV9 and TRBJ2-4; a possible D gene is TRBD2 (7 bases). The CDR3 is 17 residues long. V lost 0 bases and J lost 0, with 13 bases in between. The germline V gene encodes CDR1 SGDLS and CDR2 YYNGEE. The DNA for the CDR3 is TGTGCCAGCAGCGTAGGAAAGGGGGGGCTAGCCAAAAACATTCAGTACTTC. This gives the protein CASSVGKGGLAKNIQYF.

This clone was detected a few times. This chain uses TRBV6-1 with TRBJ2-6, with 7 bases aligning to TRBD1. Germline values: CDR1 MNHNS, CDR2 SASEGT. V dropped 7 bases and J dropped 1; count of bases not matched to a gene: 4. The CDR3 has 15 amino acids. CDR3 residues: CASTPGGSGANVLTF. The CDR3 bases are TGTGCCAGCACCCCAGGGGGTTCTGGGGCCAACGTCCTGACTTTC.

The V and J genes are TRBV5-1 and TRBJ1-2; D is ambiguous. Per the germline V gene, CDR1 is SGHRS and CDR2 is YFSETQ. Deletions cut 1 base from V and 5 bases from J, with 12 bases between. This CDR3 is 14 amino acids long. CDR3 sequence (DNA): TGCGCCAGCAGCTTGACAGATAATAAGTATGGCTACACCTTC. This encodes CASSLTDNKYGYTF.

A word on this clone: At one end the junction does not follow the germline gene, possibly because of a read error. The V call is TRBV5-1, the J call TRBJ2-6; D is perhaps TRBD1 (5 bases). Germline CDR1 reads SGHRS; CDR2 reads YFSETQ. The CDR3 has 15 residues. CDR3 nucleotides: TGCGCCAGCAGTATCGGTCGCTCTGGGGCCAACGGCCTGACTTTC. It codes for CASSIGRSGANGLTF.

This CDR3 is CASSLAPASSSYEQYF. DNA for the CDR3: TGTGCCAGCAGCTTAGCTCCAGCGAGTAGCTCCTACGAGCAGTACTTC. The gene calls are TRBV7-2 and TRBJ2-7; D remains ambiguous. Germline V lookup: CDR1 SGHTA, CDR2 FQGNSA. V was trimmed by 0 bases and J by 0 bases, leaving 12 bases between them. The CDR3 spans 16 residues.

This chain connects TRBV6-1 to TRBJ1-5; D ambiguous. The CDR3 is 14 amino acids. Germline V CDR1 and CDR2: MNHNS, SASEGT. V was trimmed by 6 bases and J by 3 bases, leaving 12 bases between them. CDR3 sequence: CASRTGANNQPQHF. CDR3 nucleotide sequence: TGTGCCAGCAGAACGGGAGCGAACAATCAGCCCCAGCATTTT.

V and J are TRBV5-6 and TRBJ2-7; 7 nucleotides align to TRBD2. This CDR3 comprises 18 residues. From germline, CDR1 is SGHDT and CDR2 YYEEEE. The J segment lost 0 bases and the V segment lost 4 bases, leaving 16 bases of the junction unmatched. CDR3 sequence: CASSQDGGGRSLSYEQYF. The CDR3 DNA is TGTGCCAGCAGCCAAGATGGGGGGGGGAGAAGCCTCTCCTACGAGCAGTACTTC. The full variable domain, rest sourced from reference TRBV5-6 and TRBJ2-7, is DAGVTQSPTHLIKTRGQQVTLRCSPKSGHDTVSWYQQALGQGPQFIFQYYEEEERQRGNFPDRFSGHQFPNYSSELNVNALLLGDSALYLCASSQDGGGRSLSYEQYFGPGTRLTVT.

This chain connects TRBV7-2 to TRBJ2-1; tentatively, D is TRBD1 (6 bases). This CDR3 comprises 12 residues. V was clipped by 5 bases and J by 12 bases, with 14 bases between them. Germline CDR1 and CDR2: SGHTA and FQGNSA. CDR3 loop: CASSRWTDGQFF. In DNA, the CDR3 is TGTGCCAGCAGCCGTTGGACAGATGGGCAGTTCTTC.

V is TRBV18 and J is TRBJ2-7; 7 nucleotides line up with TRBD1. Per germline, CDR1 KGHSH and CDR2 LQKENI. V was pared by 3 bases and J by 6 bases, with 8 bases of the junction left unmatched. The CDR3 length is 14 residues. In DNA, the CDR3 is TGTGCCAGCTCACCTGATAGGGGGCGCGCCGAGCAGTACTTC. This codes for CASSPDRGRAEQYF.

The V call is TRBV18, the J call TRBJ1-1, with 9 bases that match TRBD1. This CDR3 contains 13 residues. The V segment lost 3 bases and the J segment 8 bases; nucleotides outside the gene matches: 4. The germline gives CDR1 KGHSH, CDR2 LQKENI. The CDR3 DNA is TGTGCCAGCTCACCTGGACAGGGGAGAGAAGCTTTCTTT. Protein sequence: CASSPGQGREAFF.

This chain joins TRBV19 and TRBJ2-1; possible D gene TRBD2, 6 bases. V lost 6 bases and J lost 0, with 9 bases in between. CDR3 length equals 14 residues. CDR1 and CDR2 from the germline V gene are LNHDA and SQIVND (reference sequence). The CDR3 sequence is CASSDGSSYNEQFF. CDR3 in DNA: TGTGCCAGTAGCGACGGGAGCTCCTACAATGAGCAGTTCTTC.